Listed below are T cell receptor beta chains from one sample, sequenced in a study of T-cell reconstitution after alpha-beta-depleted transplantation in children. A single record per CDR3 protein comes from TCRdb applying MiXCR to the PCR reads. The data show over 150,000 distinct CDR3 sequences, just over 14% seen once. This sample comprised PBMCs from the stem cell graft donor, obtained from the stem cell graft. The receptors come from a human donor who donated a stem cell graft to a child with acute lymphoblastic leukemia. The conserved cysteine and the conserved F or W are not part of the CDR3 here. Fields, in order: J gene, clone size, V gene, CDR3 protein. Only part of the rows carry a size: once, few, many, or a class if the clone is expanded.

J: TRBJ1-1; size: many; V: TRBV10-3; CDR3: AISPLGTEAF
J: TRBJ1-1; size: many; V: TRBV7-2; CDR3: ASSPPGFFKGNTEAF
J: TRBJ2-5; size: -; V: TRBV24-1; CDR3: ATSDSLRGTSQETQY
J: TRBJ2-1; size: -; V: TRBV5-1; CDR3: ASSSGTSGSTGDEQF
J: TRBJ1-3; size: -; V: TRBV7-2; CDR3: ASSVGRNLWSNTIY
J: TRBJ2-1; size: -; V: TRBV12-3/TRBV12-4; CDR3: ASMSGTSWWSNEQF
J: TRBJ2-1; size: many; V: TRBV11-1; CDR3: ASSLAPGTHKGNEQF
J: TRBJ2-5; size: few; V: TRBV11-2; CDR3: ASSLGTFQETQY
J: TRBJ2-7; size: many; V: TRBV10-3; CDR3: AISEASGTRGEQY
J: TRBJ2-1; size: medium-sized; V: TRBV5-1; CDR3: ASSLYPIGRNNEQF